These 3 T cell receptor beta chains came from one sample sequenced in a study of cytomegalovirus exposure and HLA in healthy donors. Primers: 60 Vbeta forward and 13 Jbeta reverse. Repertoires were generated with immunoSEQ multiplex PCR, while TCRdb's copy carries only in-frame clones and drops some. The table records about 120,000 clones, roughly four fifths of them present only once. Sequencing was carried out using PBMCs. These receptors were collected from a woman younger than 35 in good health and CMV-seronegative.

V is TRBV6-5 and J is TRBJ1-1; a weak D match, TRBD1 (6 bases). Trimming left V 2 bases short and J 10 bases short, with 8 bases between. There are 11 residues in the CDR3. The germline V gene encodes CDR1 MNHEY and CDR2 SVGAGI. Here the CDR3 DNA reads TGTGCCAGCAGTTACGGACAGATAGCTTTCTTT. Amino acids: CASSYGQIAFF.

The genes are TRBV4-1 and TRBJ2-7, with TRBD2 matching 13 bases. Germline CDR1 reads MGHRA; CDR2 reads YSYEKL. V dropped 0 bases and J dropped 3; count of bases not matched to a gene: 2. This CDR3 region has 16 residues. CDR3 protein: CASSQDRLAGGYEQYF. The CDR3 DNA follows: TGCGCCAGCAGCCAAGATCGACTAGCGGGGGGCTACGAGCAGTACTTC.

This chain joins TRBV5-6 and TRBJ2-3; 7 positions match TRBD1. The CDR3 spans 14 residues. J was trimmed by 0 bases and V by 3 bases; bases with no gene match: 1. Looked up from germline, CDR1 is SGHDT and CDR2 is YYEEEE. CDR3 DNA: TGTGCCAGCAGCTGGGGACAGAGCACAGATACGCAGTATTTT. As protein: CASSWGQSTDTQYF.